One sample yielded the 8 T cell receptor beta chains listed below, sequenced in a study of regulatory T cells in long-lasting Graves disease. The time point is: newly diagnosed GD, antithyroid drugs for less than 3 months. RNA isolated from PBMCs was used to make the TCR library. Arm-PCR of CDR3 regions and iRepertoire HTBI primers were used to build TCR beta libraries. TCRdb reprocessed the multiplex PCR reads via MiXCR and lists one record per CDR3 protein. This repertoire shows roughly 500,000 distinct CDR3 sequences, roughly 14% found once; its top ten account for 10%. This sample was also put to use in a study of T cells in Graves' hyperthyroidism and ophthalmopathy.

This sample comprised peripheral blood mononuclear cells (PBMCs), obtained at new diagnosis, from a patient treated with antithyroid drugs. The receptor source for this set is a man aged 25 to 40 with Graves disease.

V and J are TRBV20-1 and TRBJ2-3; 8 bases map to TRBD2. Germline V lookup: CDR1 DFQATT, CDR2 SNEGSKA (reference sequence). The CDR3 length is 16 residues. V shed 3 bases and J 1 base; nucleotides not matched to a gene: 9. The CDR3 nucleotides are TGCAGTGCTAGTTACGGGAGGGGCTTTGGCACAGATACGCAGTATTTT. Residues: CSASYGRGFGTDTQYF.

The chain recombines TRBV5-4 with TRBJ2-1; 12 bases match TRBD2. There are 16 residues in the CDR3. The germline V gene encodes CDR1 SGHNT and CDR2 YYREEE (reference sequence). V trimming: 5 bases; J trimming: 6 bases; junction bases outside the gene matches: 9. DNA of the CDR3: TGTGCCAGCAGTCTTTTTCTAGCGGGAGGGCCCAATGAGCAGTTCTTC. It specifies CASSLFLAGGPNEQFF.

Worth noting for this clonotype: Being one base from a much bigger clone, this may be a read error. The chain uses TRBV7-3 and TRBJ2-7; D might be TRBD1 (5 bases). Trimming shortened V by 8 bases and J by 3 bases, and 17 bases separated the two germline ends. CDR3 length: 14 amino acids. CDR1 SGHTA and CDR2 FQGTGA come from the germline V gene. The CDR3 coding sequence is TGTGCCAGCGGCCGACAGAACTACTACTACGAGCAGTACTTC. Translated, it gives CASGRQNYYYEQYF.

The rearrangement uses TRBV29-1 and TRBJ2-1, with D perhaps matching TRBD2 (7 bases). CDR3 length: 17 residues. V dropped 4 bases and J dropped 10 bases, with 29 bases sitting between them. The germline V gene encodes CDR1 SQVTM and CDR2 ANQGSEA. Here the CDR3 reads CSVAGRETQPRGSEQFF. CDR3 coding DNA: TGCAGCGTTGCTGGGCGGGAGACCCAGCCGAGGGGGTCGGAGCAGTTCTTC.

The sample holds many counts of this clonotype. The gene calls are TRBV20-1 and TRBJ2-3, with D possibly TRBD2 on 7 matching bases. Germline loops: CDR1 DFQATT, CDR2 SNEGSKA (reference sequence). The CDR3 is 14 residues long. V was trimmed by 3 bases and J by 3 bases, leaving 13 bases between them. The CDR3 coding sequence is TGCAGTGCTAGTTGGGGGGGCGGGACAGATACGCAGTATTTT. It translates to CSASWGGGTDTQYF.

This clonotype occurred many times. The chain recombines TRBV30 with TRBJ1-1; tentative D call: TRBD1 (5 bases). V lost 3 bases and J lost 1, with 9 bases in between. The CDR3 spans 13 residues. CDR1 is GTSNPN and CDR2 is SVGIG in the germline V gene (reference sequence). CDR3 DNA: TGTGCCTGGAGCCGGGGGGGGAACACTGAAGCTTTCTTT. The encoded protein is CAWSRGGNTEAFF.

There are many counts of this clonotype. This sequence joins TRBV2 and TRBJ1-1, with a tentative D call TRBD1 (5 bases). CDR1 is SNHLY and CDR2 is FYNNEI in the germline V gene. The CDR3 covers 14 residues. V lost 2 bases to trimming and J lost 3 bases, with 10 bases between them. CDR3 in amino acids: CASSEIWGDTEAFF. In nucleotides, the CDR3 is TGTGCCAGCAGTGAAATTTGGGGGGACACTGAAGCTTTCTTT.

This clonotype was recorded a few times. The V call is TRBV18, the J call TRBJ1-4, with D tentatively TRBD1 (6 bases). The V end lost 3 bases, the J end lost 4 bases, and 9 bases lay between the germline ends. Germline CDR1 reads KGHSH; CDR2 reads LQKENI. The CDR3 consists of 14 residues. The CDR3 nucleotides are TGTGCCAGCTCACCCCAGGGGATTAATGAAAAACTGTTTTTT. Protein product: CASSPQGINEKLFF. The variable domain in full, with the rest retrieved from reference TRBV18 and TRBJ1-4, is NAGVMQNPRHLVRRRGQEARLRCSPMKGHSHVYWYRQLPEEGLKFMVYLQKENIIDESGMPKERFSAEFPKEGPSILRIQQVVRGDSAAYFCASSPQGINEKLFFGSGTQLSVL.